Presented here are 2 T cell receptor beta chains from one specimen sequenced in a study of T-cell memory formation after mild COVID-19 (dated by TCRdb to about 2021). Library construction relied on 5' RACE. Sequencing was carried out with an Illumina NovaSeq 6000. The raw public data were reprocessed by TCRdb itself: fastp quality trimming at Q25, MiXCR clonotype calling, in-frame beta chains only. Each CDR3 protein appears once, grouped with its most common genes and DNA. This sample has around 300,000 distinct CDR3 sequences in its table, and roughly 21% of those were observed once. Approximately 21% of the sample is in the top ten clones. The material sequenced was PBMCs or a T cell subset sorted from them (not recorded which). The receptors shown here come from a man aged 18-30 years who had mild COVID-19 (a few samples of this study predate the infection). The sample titles of this study are shuffled in the database, so cell type and time point are left out; the donor was told from shared clones.

This clonotype was picked up a small number of times. The chain carries TRBV11-2 and TRBJ2-3; TRBD1 might be the D (6 bases). The CDR3 covers 14 residues. Germline V CDR1 and CDR2: SGHAT, FQNNGV. The V end lost 1 base, the J end lost 4 bases, and 9 bases lay between the germline ends. CDR3: CASSLGRGSDTQYF. CDR3 sequence (DNA): TGTGCCAGCAGCTTAGGTAGGGGGTCAGATACGCAGTATTTT.

The rearrangement joins TRBV4-2 to TRBJ2-1; 12 bases agree with TRBD2. V lost 6 bases to trimming and J lost 0 bases; unmatched junction nucleotides: 6. The CDR3 has 17 amino acids. Looked up from germline, CDR1 is LGHNA and CDR2 is YNFKEQ. The CDR3 nucleotides read TGTGCCAGCAGGGCGACTAGCGGGGGTCTCTCCTACAATGAGCAGTTCTTC. Residues: CASRATSGGLSYNEQFF.